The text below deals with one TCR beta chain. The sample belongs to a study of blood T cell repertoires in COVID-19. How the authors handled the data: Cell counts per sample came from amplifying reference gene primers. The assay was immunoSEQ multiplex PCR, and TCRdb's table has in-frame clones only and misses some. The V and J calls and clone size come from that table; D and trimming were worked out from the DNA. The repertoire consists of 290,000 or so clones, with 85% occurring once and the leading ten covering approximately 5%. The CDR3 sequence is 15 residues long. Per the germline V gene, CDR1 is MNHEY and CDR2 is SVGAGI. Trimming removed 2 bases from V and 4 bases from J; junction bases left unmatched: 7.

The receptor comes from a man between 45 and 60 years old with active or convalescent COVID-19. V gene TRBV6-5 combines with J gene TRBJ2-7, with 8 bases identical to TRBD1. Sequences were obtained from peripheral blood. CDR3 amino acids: CASSYGAGGLYEQYF. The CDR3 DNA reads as TGTGCCAGCAGTTACGGGGCAGGGGGCTTATACGAGCAGTACTTC.